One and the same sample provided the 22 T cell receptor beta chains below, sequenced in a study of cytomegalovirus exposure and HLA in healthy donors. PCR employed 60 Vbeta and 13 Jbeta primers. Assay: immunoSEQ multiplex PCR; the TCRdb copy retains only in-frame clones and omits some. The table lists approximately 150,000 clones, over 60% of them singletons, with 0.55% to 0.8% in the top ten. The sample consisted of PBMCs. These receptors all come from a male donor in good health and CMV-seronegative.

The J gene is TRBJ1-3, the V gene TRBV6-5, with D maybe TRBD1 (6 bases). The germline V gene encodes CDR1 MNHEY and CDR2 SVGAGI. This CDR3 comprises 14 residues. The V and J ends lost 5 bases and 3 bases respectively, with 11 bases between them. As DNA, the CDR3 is TGTGCCAGCAGTACGGACAGCGTTGGAAACACCATATATTTT. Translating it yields CASSTDSVGNTIYF.

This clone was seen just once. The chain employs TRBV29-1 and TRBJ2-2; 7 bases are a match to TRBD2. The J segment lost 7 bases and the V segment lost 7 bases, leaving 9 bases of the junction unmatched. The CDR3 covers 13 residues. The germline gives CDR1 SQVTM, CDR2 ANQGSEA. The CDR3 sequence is CSATGGSVGELFF. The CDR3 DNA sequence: TGCAGCGCCACGGGCGGGAGCGTCGGGGAGCTGTTTTTT.

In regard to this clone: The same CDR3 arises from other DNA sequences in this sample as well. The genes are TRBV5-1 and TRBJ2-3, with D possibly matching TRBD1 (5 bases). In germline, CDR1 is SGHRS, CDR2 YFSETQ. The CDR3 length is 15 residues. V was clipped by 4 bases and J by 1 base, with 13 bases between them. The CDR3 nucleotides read TGCGCCAGCAGCCTGATAACAGGCGGCACAGATACGCAGTATTTT. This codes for CASSLITGGTDTQYF.

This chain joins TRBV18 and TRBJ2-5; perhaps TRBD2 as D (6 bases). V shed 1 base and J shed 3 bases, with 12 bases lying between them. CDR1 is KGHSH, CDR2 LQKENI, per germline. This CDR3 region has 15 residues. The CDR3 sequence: CASSPLPSAKETQYF. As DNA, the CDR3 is TGTGCCAGCTCACCACTACCTAGCGCGAAAGAGACCCAGTACTTC.

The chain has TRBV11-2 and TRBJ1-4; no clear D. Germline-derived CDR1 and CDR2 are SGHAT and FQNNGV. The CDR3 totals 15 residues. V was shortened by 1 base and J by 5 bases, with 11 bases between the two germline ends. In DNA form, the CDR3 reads TGTGCCAGCAGCTTAGGGTCCACTCAAAATGAAAAACTGTTTTTT. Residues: CASSLGSTQNEKLFF.

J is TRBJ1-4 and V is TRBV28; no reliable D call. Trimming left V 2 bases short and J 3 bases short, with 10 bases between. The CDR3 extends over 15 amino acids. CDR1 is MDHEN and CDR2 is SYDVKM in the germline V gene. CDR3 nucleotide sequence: TGTGCCAGCAGTTTAGGTAGTGTGCCTAATGAAAAACTGTTTTTT. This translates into CASSLGSVPNEKLFF.

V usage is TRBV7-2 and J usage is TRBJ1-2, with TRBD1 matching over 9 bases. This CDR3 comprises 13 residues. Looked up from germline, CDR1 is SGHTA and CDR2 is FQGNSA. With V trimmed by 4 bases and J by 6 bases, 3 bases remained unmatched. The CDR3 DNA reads TGTGCCAGCAGCTCGGACAGGGGCGATGGCTACACCTTC. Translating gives CASSSDRGDGYTF. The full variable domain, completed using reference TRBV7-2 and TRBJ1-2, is GAGVSQSPSNKVTEKGKDVELRCDPISGHTALYWYRQSLGQGLEFLIYFQGNSAPDKSGLPSDRFSAERTGGSVSTLTIQRTQQEDSAVYLCASSSDRGDGYTFGSGTRLTVV.

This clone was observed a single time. For the CDR3, the DNA is TGTGCCAGCTCACCACGGCAGAATAGCAATCAGCCCCAGCATTTT. It is translated as CASSPRQNSNQPQHF. The V gene is TRBV18, the J gene TRBJ1-5; D call uncertain. Trimming shortened V by 1 base and J by 0 bases, and 7 bases separated the two germline ends. This CDR3 region has 15 residues. CDR1 and CDR2 from the germline V gene are KGHSH and LQKENI.

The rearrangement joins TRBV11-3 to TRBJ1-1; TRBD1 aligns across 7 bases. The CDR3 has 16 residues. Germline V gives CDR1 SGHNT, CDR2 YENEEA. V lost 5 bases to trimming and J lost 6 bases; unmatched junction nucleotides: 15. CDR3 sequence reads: CASSPVFAGGLAEAFF. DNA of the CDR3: TGTGCCAGCAGCCCCGTTTTCGCAGGGGGTTTGGCTGAAGCTTTCTTT.

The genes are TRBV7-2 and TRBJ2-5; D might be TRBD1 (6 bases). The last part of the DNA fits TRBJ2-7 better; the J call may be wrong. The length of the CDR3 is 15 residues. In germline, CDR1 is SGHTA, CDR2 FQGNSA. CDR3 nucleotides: TGTGCCAGCAGCTTAGTGGGGACAAGTGGGCGCGAGCAGTACTTC. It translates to CASSLVGTSGREQYF.

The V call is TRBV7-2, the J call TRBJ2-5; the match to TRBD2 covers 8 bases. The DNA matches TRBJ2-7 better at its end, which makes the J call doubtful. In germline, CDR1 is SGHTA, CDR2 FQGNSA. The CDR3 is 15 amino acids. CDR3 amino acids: CASSLEAGGRYEQYF. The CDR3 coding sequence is TGTGCCAGCAGCTTAGAGGCTGGCGGGAGGTACGAGCAGTACTTC.

Written as DNA, the CDR3 is TGTGCCAGCAGCGTAGAATCCGCGGGGGGGCGGAAGACCCAGTACTTC. It is translated as CASSVESAGGRKTQYF. This chain links TRBV9 with TRBJ2-5; 9 bases line up with TRBD2. The trim removed 0 bases at V and 6 bases at J, leaving 9 bases unmatched. CDR3 length: 16 amino acids. The germline CDR1 and CDR2 sequences are SGDLS and YYNGEE.

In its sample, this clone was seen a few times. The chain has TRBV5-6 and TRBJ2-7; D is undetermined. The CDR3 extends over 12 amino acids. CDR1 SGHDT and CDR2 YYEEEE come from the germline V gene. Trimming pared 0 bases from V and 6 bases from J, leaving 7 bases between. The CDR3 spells CASSLAQVEQYF. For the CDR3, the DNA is TGTGCCAGCAGCTTGGCTCAGGTCGAGCAGTACTTC.

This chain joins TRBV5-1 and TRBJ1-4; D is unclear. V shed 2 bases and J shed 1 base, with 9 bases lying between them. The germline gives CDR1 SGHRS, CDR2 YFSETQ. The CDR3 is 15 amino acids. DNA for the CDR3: TGCGCCAGCAGCTTAAGAGGATTAACTAATGAAAAACTGTTTTTT. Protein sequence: CASSLRGLTNEKLFF.

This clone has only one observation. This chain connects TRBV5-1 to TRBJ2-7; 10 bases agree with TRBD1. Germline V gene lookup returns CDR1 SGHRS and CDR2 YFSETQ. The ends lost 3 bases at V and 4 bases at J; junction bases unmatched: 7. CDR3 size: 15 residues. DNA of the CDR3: TGCGCCAGCAGCTCGGCAAGGACAGGGGGGTACGAGCAGTACTTC. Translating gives CASSSARTGGYEQYF.

This CDR3 is CASSLGLADEQFF. DNA of the CDR3: TGTGCCAGCAGTTTGGGACTAGCCGATGAGCAGTTCTTC. The genes are TRBV6-5 and TRBJ2-1; TRBD2 agrees at 9 bases. Trimming took 4 bases from V and 8 from J; bases not matched to a gene: 3. Germline V gene lookup returns CDR1 MNHEY and CDR2 SVGAGI. The CDR3 spans 13 residues.

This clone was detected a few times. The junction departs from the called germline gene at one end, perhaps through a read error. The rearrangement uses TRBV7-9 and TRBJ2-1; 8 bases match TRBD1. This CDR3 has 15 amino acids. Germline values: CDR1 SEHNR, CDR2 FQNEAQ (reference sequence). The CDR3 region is CSSSYWTGIYNEQFF. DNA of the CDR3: TGTTCCAGCAGCTACTGGACAGGGATCTACAATGAGCAGTTCTTC.

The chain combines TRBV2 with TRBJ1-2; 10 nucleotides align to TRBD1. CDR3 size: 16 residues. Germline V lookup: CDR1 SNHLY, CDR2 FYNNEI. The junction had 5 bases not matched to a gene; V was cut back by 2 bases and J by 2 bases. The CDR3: CASSERRQGANYGYTF. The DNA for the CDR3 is TGTGCCAGCAGTGAACGTAGACAGGGGGCGAACTATGGCTACACCTTC.

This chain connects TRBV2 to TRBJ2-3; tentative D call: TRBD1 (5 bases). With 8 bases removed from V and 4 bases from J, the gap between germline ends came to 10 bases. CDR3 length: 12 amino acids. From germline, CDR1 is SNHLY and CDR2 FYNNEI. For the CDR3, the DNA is TGTGCCAGCTCGACAGAGGCAGATACGCAGTATTTT. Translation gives CASSTEADTQYF.

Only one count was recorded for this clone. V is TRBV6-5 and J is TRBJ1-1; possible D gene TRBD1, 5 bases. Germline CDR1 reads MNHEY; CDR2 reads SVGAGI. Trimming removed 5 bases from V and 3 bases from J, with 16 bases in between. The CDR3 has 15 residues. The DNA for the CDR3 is TGTGCCAGCAGTCCGCGTGGGGCGGGGTACACTGAAGCTTTCTTT. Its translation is CASSPRGAGYTEAFF.

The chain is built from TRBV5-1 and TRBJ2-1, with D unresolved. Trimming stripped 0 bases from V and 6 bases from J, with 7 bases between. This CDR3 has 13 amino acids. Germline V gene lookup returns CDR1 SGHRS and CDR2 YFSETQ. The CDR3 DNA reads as TGCGCCAGCAGCTTGGTGTCCGGCAATGAGCAGTTCTTC. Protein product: CASSLVSGNEQFF.

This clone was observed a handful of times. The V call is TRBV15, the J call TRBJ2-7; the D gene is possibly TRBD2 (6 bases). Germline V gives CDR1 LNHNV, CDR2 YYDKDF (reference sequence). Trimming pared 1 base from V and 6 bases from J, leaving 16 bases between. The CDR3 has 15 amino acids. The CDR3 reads CATSRVGEARGEQYF. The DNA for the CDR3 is TGTGCCACCAGCAGAGTGGGGGAGGCCCGGGGCGAGCAGTACTTC.